Presented here are 29 T cell receptor beta chains from one specimen sequenced in a study of blood T cell repertoires in COVID-19. TCRdb keeps only in-frame clones here, not all; method: immunoSEQ multiplex PCR. Here the sample spans 270,000 or so clones, about 80% being singletons. The sample taken for sequencing was PBMCs or T cells enriched from blood (not recorded which). Source of these receptors: a man aged 50 to 59 who had recovered from COVID-19.

This chain joins TRBV27 and TRBJ1-4; 9 bases line up with TRBD1. J was trimmed by 6 bases and V by 6 bases; bases with no gene match: 8. CDR3 size: 15 residues. The germline V gene has CDR1 MNHEY and CDR2 SMNVEV (reference sequence). Here the CDR3 DNA reads TGTGCCAGCAGGGGAGAGGGACAGGGTGATGAAAAACTGTTTTTT. Translated: CASRGEGQGDEKLFF.

The chain combines TRBV9 with TRBJ2-1; D gene ambiguous. V lost 0 bases, J lost 6 bases, and 13 bases lay in between. Germline loops: CDR1 SGDLS, CDR2 YYNGEE. The CDR3 has 15 residues. Written as DNA, the CDR3 is TGTGCCAGCAGCGTAGCAGGTAATAAAGCCAATGAGCAGTTCTTC. Translating gives CASSVAGNKANEQFF.

The gene calls are TRBV3-1 (or the pseudogene TRBV3-2) and TRBJ1-1; D possibly corresponds to TRBD1 (5 bases). Trimming left V 4 bases short and J 7 bases short, with 16 bases between. The CDR3 contains 14 residues. The V gene's germline CDR1 is LGHDT and CDR2 YNNKEL (reference sequence). The CDR3 nucleotides read TGTGCCAGCAGCCCTTCGGGGGGTAGAGGTGAAGCTTTCTTT. It translates to CASSPSGGRGEAFF.

V is TRBV2 and J is TRBJ1-2; TRBD1 agrees at 8 bases. The CDR3 is made up of 14 amino acids. V lost 4 bases, J lost 7 bases, and 8 bases stayed unmatched. Germline CDR1 is SNHLY and CDR2 is FYNNEI. CDR3 nucleotide sequence: TGTGCCAGCAGTGGCCCCGGGACAGGTGGTGGCTACACCTTC. Protein product: CASSGPGTGGGYTF.

The chain employs TRBV6-4 and TRBJ1-6; D not resolved. V dropped 6 bases and J dropped 9 bases, with 6 bases sitting between them. Germline-derived CDR1 and CDR2 are MRHNA and SNTAGT. This CDR3 has 11 residues. CDR3 loop: CASSSFSPLHF. The CDR3 nucleotides are TGTGCCAGCAGCAGTTTTTCACCCCTCCACTTT.

The chain recombines TRBV7-3 with TRBJ2-1; 9 positions match TRBD2. Germline CDR1 is SGHTA and CDR2 is FQGTGA. CDR3 size: 15 residues. The trim removed 8 bases at V and 9 bases at J, leaving 14 bases unmatched. The CDR3 is CASRSFAGGISEQFF. The CDR3, as DNA: TGTGCCAGCCGTTCTTTCGCGGGAGGGATAAGTGAGCAGTTCTTC. Full variable domain (outside the CDR3, taken from reference TRBV7-3 and TRBJ2-1): GAGVSQTPSNKVTEKGKYVELRCDPISGHTALYWYRQSLGQGPEFLIYFQGTGAADDSGLPNDRFFAVRPEGSVSTLKIQRTERGDSAVYLCASRSFAGGISEQFFGPGTRLTVL.

V and J are TRBV15 and TRBJ1-2; D is perhaps TRBD1 (5 bases). Trimming stripped 0 bases from V and 0 bases from J, with 14 bases between. Germline assignment: CDR1 LNHNV and CDR2 YYDKDF (reference sequence). The CDR3 covers 17 residues. In DNA, the CDR3 is TGTGCCACCAGCAGAGATCGGGGGTCGGAATCTAACTATGGCTACACCTTC. Its translation is CATSRDRGSESNYGYTF.

This chain joins TRBV2 and TRBJ1-6; 7 bases line up with TRBD1. Germline V lookup: CDR1 SNHLY, CDR2 FYNNEI. J gave up 7 bases and V 8 bases, and 5 bases lay outside the gene matches. The CDR3 is 13 amino acids. CDR3 DNA sequence: TGTGCCAGCGTCCGGGACAGAAATTCACCCCTCCACTTT. This encodes CASVRDRNSPLHF.

The chain recombines TRBV5-4 with TRBJ2-1; 8 bases map to TRBD2. The germline V gene encodes CDR1 SGHNT and CDR2 YYREEE (reference sequence). This CDR3 comprises 16 residues. V dropped 4 bases and J dropped 0; count of bases not matched to a gene: 6. The CDR3, as DNA: TGTGCCAGCAGCCCGACTAGCGCATTCTCCTACAATGAGCAGTTCTTC. Protein: CASSPTSAFSYNEQFF.

The rearrangement uses TRBV21-1 and TRBJ1-1; the table's D call, TRBD1, was not checked against the DNA. TRBV21-1 is tagged as a pseudogene. The CDR3 sequence is 16 residues long. CDR3 amino acids: CASSKVGTGLNTEAFF. The CDR3 bases are TGTGCCAGCAGCAAAGTGGGAACAGGGCTGAACACTGAAGCTTTCTTT.

The gene calls are TRBV7-2 and TRBJ1-2, with TRBD1 matching 10 bases. The CDR3 covers 14 residues. Germline V lookup: CDR1 SGHTA, CDR2 FQGNSA. V was clipped by 5 bases and J by 8 bases; unmatched bases: 8. The CDR3 reads CASSQRQGALGYTF. CDR3 DNA: TGTGCCAGCAGCCAAAGACAGGGGGCGTTGGGCTACACCTTC.

In DNA form, the CDR3 reads TGTGCCAGCAGTAGGGGGAACTATGGCTACACCTTC. Translation: CASSRGNYGYTF. J is TRBJ1-2 and V is TRBV25-1; perhaps TRBD1 as D (6 bases). V shed 5 bases and J shed 2 bases, with 6 bases lying between them. This CDR3 spans 12 amino acids. Germline CDR1 is MGHDK and CDR2 is SYGVNS.

V usage is TRBV20-1 and J usage is TRBJ1-4; no firm D call. Trimming removed 4 bases from V and 10 bases from J, with 10 bases in between. From germline, CDR1 is DFQATT and CDR2 SNEGSKA (reference sequence). The length of the CDR3 is 11 residues. The CDR3 here is CSATRGAKLFF. CDR3 bases: TGCAGTGCTACCAGAGGTGCAAAACTGTTTTTT.

This clone has only a few counts. This sequence joins TRBV2 and TRBJ2-3; 11 bases line up with TRBD2. CDR3 length: 15 residues. The trim removed 5 bases at V and 7 bases at J, leaving 8 bases unmatched. The germline V gene encodes CDR1 SNHLY and CDR2 FYNNEI. The CDR3: CASSLAGGPGYTQYF. The CDR3 DNA is TGTGCCAGCAGTTTAGCGGGAGGGCCTGGGTATACGCAGTATTTT.

The chain recombines TRBV4-1 with TRBJ2-3; a weak D match, TRBD2 (6 bases). The V gene lost 1 base and the J gene lost 2 bases, with 7 bases spanning the gap. The CDR3 covers 14 residues. Germline V gene data show CDR1 as MGHRA and CDR2 as YSYEKL. DNA for the CDR3: TGCGCCAGCAGCCAAGCGGGAGACACAGATACGCAGTATTTT. Its translation is CASSQAGDTDTQYF.

This chain links TRBV4-1 with TRBJ2-1; maybe TRBD2 (7 bases). The V gene lost 1 base and the J gene lost 6 bases, with 19 bases spanning the gap. Per the germline V gene, CDR1 is MGHRA and CDR2 is YSYEKL. The CDR3 sequence is 17 residues long. The CDR3 here is CASSQGWWGGRGNEQFF. CDR3 coding DNA: TGCGCCAGCAGCCAAGGGTGGTGGGGGGGCCGGGGCAATGAGCAGTTCTTC.

The CDR3 DNA is TGTGCCAGTAGGGGCGGGGCCCGCCTATATGGCTACACCTTC. Translating gives CASRGGARLYGYTF. V gene TRBV19 combines with J gene TRBJ1-2, with D perhaps matching TRBD1 (5 bases). The CDR3 has 14 residues. V was cut by 6 bases and J by 5 bases, with 16 bases left in between. Germline lookup yields CDR1 LNHDA and CDR2 SQIVND (reference sequence).

This chain uses TRBV16 with TRBJ2-3, with 8 bases lining up with TRBD2. The length of the CDR3 is 16 residues. Germline values: CDR1 KGHSY, CDR2 FQNENV. The V gene end was trimmed by 4 bases and the J gene end by 3 bases; junction bases not matched to a gene: 9. The CDR3 coding sequence is TGTGCCAGCAGCCCCCAAACCGGGACTAGGACAGATACGCAGTATTTT. The encoded protein is CASSPQTGTRTDTQYF.

This sequence joins TRBV4-2 and TRBJ2-7; 10 bases are shared with TRBD2. Per germline, CDR1 LGHNA and CDR2 YNFKEQ. Trimming cost V 4 bases and J 6 bases; bases outside gene matches: 9. The CDR3 totals 15 residues. CDR3 nucleotide sequence: TGTGCCAGCAGCCGAGACCTAGCGGGAGTCTCCGAGCAGTACTTC. Translated, it gives CASSRDLAGVSEQYF.

In nucleotides, the CDR3 is TGTGCCAGCAGTAAAAATCGGGGACAGGGGAACACTGAAGCTTTCTTT. This encodes CASSKNRGQGNTEAFF. The chain employs TRBV6-2 or TRBV6-3 and TRBJ1-1; 9 nucleotides line up with TRBD1. V lost 5 bases to trimming and J lost 1 base; unmatched junction nucleotides: 8. This CDR3 has 16 residues. Per the germline V gene, CDR1 is MNHEY and CDR2 is SVGEGT.

The V gene is TRBV9, the J gene TRBJ2-3; 12 bases match TRBD2. Germline V gene lookup returns CDR1 SGDLS and CDR2 YYNGEE. The CDR3 is 17 residues long. The ends lost 3 bases at V and 2 bases at J; junction bases unmatched: 7. CDR3: CASSGTSGTVFTDTQYF. The CDR3 bases are TGTGCCAGCAGCGGGACTAGCGGGACGGTTTTCACAGATACGCAGTATTTT.

Of note for this clone: Other DNA sequences in the sample encode the same CDR3. The chain carries TRBV30 and TRBJ1-5; D unresolved. With 4 bases removed from V and 2 bases from J, the gap between germline ends came to 6 bases. The CDR3 totals 12 residues. Germline V gene lookup returns CDR1 GTSNPN and CDR2 SVGIG (reference sequence). The CDR3 DNA is TGTGCCTGGAATACGGGCAATCAGCCCCAGCATTTT. It specifies CAWNTGNQPQHF.

The chain carries TRBV9 and TRBJ1-2; D is possibly TRBD1 (5 bases). This CDR3 has 15 amino acids. Germline V gene lookup returns CDR1 SGDLS and CDR2 YYNGEE. V lost 3 bases, J lost 8 bases, and 20 bases lay in between. The CDR3 loop reads CASSARGTGPEGYTF. The CDR3 DNA reads TGTGCCAGCAGCGCCAGAGGTACAGGACCGGAGGGCTACACCTTC.

The chain joins TRBV15 to TRBJ2-5; 13 bases are a match to TRBD2. Germline-derived CDR1 and CDR2 are LNHNV and YYDKDF (reference sequence). V gave up 1 base and J gave up 9 bases; unmatched junction bases: 8. This CDR3 region has 16 residues. Written as DNA, the CDR3 is TGTGCCACCAGCAGAGTCGGGACTAGCGGGACCCCGTCCCAGTACTTC. Its translation is CATSRVGTSGTPSQYF.

V gene TRBV28 combines with J gene TRBJ1-6; 7 bases fit TRBD1. This CDR3 has 15 residues. Germline V gene data show CDR1 as MDHEN and CDR2 as SYDVKM. Trimming removed 2 bases from V and 10 bases from J; junction bases left unmatched: 8. For the CDR3, the DNA is TGTGCCAGCAGTTTACGACAGGGCCGGGGATCACCCCTCCACTTT. It is translated as CASSLRQGRGSPLHF.

This clone was recorded a few times. This sequence joins TRBV10-3 and TRBJ1-6; possibly TRBD1 for D (5 bases). Trimming stripped 3 bases from V and 7 bases from J, with 10 bases between. Germline CDR1 is ENHRY and CDR2 is SYGVKD. This CDR3 is built from 14 residues. The CDR3 here is CAISDRVPNSPLHF. For the CDR3, the DNA is TGTGCCATCAGTGACAGGGTACCGAATTCACCCCTCCACTTT.

This sequence joins TRBV12-3 or TRBV12-4 and TRBJ2-3; D may be TRBD1 (6 bases). V gave up 7 bases and J gave up 4 bases, with 12 bases separating them. The CDR3 sequence is 13 residues long. CDR3 loop: CASTRGKADTQYF. CDR3 sequence (DNA): TGTGCCAGCACCAGGGGCAAGGCAGATACGCAGTATTTT.

This clone has just one count. The chain is built from TRBV12-5 and TRBJ2-7; 7 bases agree with TRBD1. The CDR3 loop spans 14 amino acids. Germline V gene lookup returns CDR1 LGHNT and CDR2 FRNRAP. Trimming cost V 6 bases and J 2 bases; bases outside gene matches: 7. CDR3 bases: TGTGCTAGTGGCGCCTCCGGGACAGCCTACGAGCAGTACTTC. It translates to CASGASGTAYEQYF.

The chain couples TRBV12-5 to TRBJ2-7, with D maybe TRBD1 (5 bases). Germline V gene data show CDR1 as LGHNT and CDR2 as FRNRAP. The V end was cut by 1 base, the J end by 5 bases, with 12 bases between. The CDR3 is 14 amino acids. The chain's CDR3 is CASGLEGYWDEQYF. In DNA form, the CDR3 reads TGTGCTAGTGGTTTGGAGGGGTATTGGGACGAGCAGTACTTC.